Listed below are T cell receptor beta chains from one sample, sequenced in a study of long-term antiretroviral therapy in people with HIV. The method was immunoSEQ multiplex PCR; TCRdb's version includes in-frame clones alone and lacks a portion of them. The sample has roughly 16,000 clones; 75% to 85% are singletons. The sequencing used unsorted PBMCs, collected 2.1 years after starting antiretroviral therapy. These receptors originate from a man aged 35 to 55 with HIV. The CDR3 runs from the conserved cysteine through the conserved F or W. The D gene is left open where the match is weak. Size values are once, few and many counts, or a class for expanded clones, and some rows have none.

>.|TRBJ1-4|.|TRBV7-2
CASSLSRHNEKLFF
TGTGCCAGCAGCTTAAGCAGACATAATGAAAAACTGTTTTTT
>.|TRBJ2-3|TRBD2|TRBV9
CASSPWTSGGTDTQYF
TGTGCCAGCAGCCCCTGGACTAGCGGGGGCACAGATACGCAGTATTTT
>.|TRBJ1-1|.|TRBV11-2
CASSLGPGTEAFF
TGTGCCAGCAGCTTAGGACCGGGGACTGAAGCTTTCTTT
>.|TRBJ1-2|.|TRBV27
CASSPEGRDYGYTF
TGTGCCAGCAGCCCGGAGGGAAGGGACTATGGCTACACCTTC
>.|TRBJ2-7|.|TRBV7-8
CASSPRDYEQYF
TGTGCCAGCAGCCCTCGTGACTACGAGCAGTACTTC
>.|TRBJ2-1|.|TRBV5-8
CASSSGLIVNEQFF
TGTGCCAGCAGCTCGGGACTCATAGTCAATGAGCAGTTCTTC
>.|TRBJ1-1|.|TRBV7-9
CASSFSGNTEAFF
TGTGCCAGCAGCTTTTCAGGGAACACTGAAGCTTTCTTT
>once|TRBJ2-1|.|TRBV19
CASSIGHNEQFF
TGTGCCAGTAGTATCGGTCACAATGAGCAGTTCTTC
>few|TRBJ1-2|.|TRBV19
CASSIPGTNYGYTF
TGTGCCAGTAGTATCCCCGGGACAAACTATGGCTACACCTTC
>.|TRBJ1-3|.|TRBV7-9
CASSLLTDSSGNTIYF
TGTGCCAGCAGCTTATTGACAGACAGCTCTGGAAACACCATATATTTT
>few|TRBJ1-2|.|TRBV9
CASSGLAANYGYTF
TGTGCCAGCAGCGGTCTGGCGGCTAACTATGGCTACACCTTC
>once|TRBJ1-2|TRBD1|TRBV10-2
CASSHTGAGYTF
TGCGCCAGCAGTCACACAGGGGCTGGCTACACCTTC
>few|TRBJ1-2|.|TRBV4-2
CASSLIRDYGQLGYTF
TGTGCCAGCAGCTTGATCCGGGACTACGGACAGCTAGGCTACACCTTC
>.|TRBJ1-1|TRBD1|TRBV2
CASTERTGNMNTEAFF
TGTGCCAGCACCGAGAGGACAGGGAACATGAACACTGAAGCTTTCTTT